The 10 T cell receptor beta chains in this list originate from one sample, sequenced in a study of OX40 agonist ivuxolimab in advanced cancers. Using immunoSEQ multiplex PCR, the repertoire was profiled, and TCRdb retains in-frame clones only, with some absent. The sample holds more than 70,000 clones; around 93% are singletons and the top ten take more than 13%. Material: CD4+ or CD8+ T cells sorted from blood, obtained in a trial of the OX40 agonist ivuxolimab. These receptors all stem from an adult with an advanced solid tumor such as melanoma, head and neck, liver or kidney cancer.

The CDR3 here is CASSATGFDEQFF. The CDR3 DNA reads as TGTGCCAGCAGCGCGACAGGGTTTGATGAGCAGTTCTTC. V is TRBV9 and J is TRBJ2-1, with TRBD1 matching 7 bases. Germline CDR1 and CDR2: SGDLS and YYNGEE. This CDR3 is built from 13 residues. J was trimmed by 8 bases and V by 3 bases; bases with no gene match: 5. Complete variable domain (other parts from reference TRBV9 and TRBJ2-1): DSGVTQTPKHLITATGQRVTLRCSPRSGDLSVYWYQQSLDQGLQFLIQYYNGEERAKGNILERFSAQQFPDLHSELNLSSLELGDSALYFCASSATGFDEQFFGPGTRLTVL.

The chain links TRBV6-5 to TRBJ1-5; 8 bases match TRBD1. CDR1 and CDR2 from the germline V gene are MNHEY and SVGAGI. The CDR3 is 15 residues long. V was pared by 8 bases and J by 1 base, with 7 bases of the junction left unmatched. CDR3 DNA: TGTGCCAGCTCCGCACAGGGGGAAAGCAATCAGCCCCAGCATTTT. Translating it yields CASSAQGESNQPQHF.

The rearrangement uses TRBV7-6 and TRBJ1-4; 12 bases are a match to TRBD1. J gave up 4 bases and V 0 bases, and 9 bases lay outside the gene matches. The CDR3 covers 19 residues. Per the germline V gene, CDR1 is SGHVS and CDR2 is FNYEAQ. Here the CDR3 reads CASSLAIGTGGSRNEKLFF. The DNA for the CDR3 is TGTGCCAGCAGCTTAGCGATCGGGACAGGGGGCTCCCGTAATGAAAAACTGTTTTTT.

In DNA form, the CDR3 reads TGTGCCAGTAGTATTGGCGGATCCTACGAGCAGTACTTC. It translates to CASSIGGSYEQYF. The chain combines TRBV19 with TRBJ2-7; D ambiguous. The germline V and J ends were trimmed by 3 bases and 1 base, with 7 bases remaining between them. CDR1 and CDR2 from the germline V gene are LNHDA and SQIVND (reference sequence). The CDR3 is made up of 13 amino acids.

This clone was seen a single time. The chain employs TRBV27 and TRBJ1-4; no clear D. Germline V gene data show CDR1 as MNHEY and CDR2 as SMNVEV (reference sequence). Trimming took off 5 bases at V and 2 bases at J, with 15 bases between the two ends. The CDR3 totals 16 residues. This chain's CDR3 is CASSPLPLGTNEKLFF. The CDR3 nucleotides read TGTGCCAGCAGTCCTCTCCCCTTGGGGACTAATGAAAAACTGTTTTTT.

This chain's CDR3 is CAGGERGTDTQYF. The CDR3 bases are TGTGCCGGGGGCGAACGGGGGACAGATACGCAGTATTTT. The chain links TRBV6-4 to TRBJ2-3, with D perhaps assigned TRBD1 or TRBD2 (6 bases each). CDR3 length equals 13 residues. V was clipped by 11 bases and J by 3 bases, with 15 bases between them. Germline V gene data show CDR1 as MRHNA and CDR2 as SNTAGT.

Of note for this clone: One junction end does not reproduce the germline sequence, and a read error may be involved. The chain joins TRBV7-7 to TRBJ2-7, with a weak D call TRBD2 (5 bases). The V gene's germline CDR1 is SSHAT and CDR2 FNYEAQ (reference sequence). The CDR3 totals 13 residues. CDR3 protein: CASSLAKHYEQYF. The CDR3 DNA reads TGTGCTAGCAGCTTAGCGAAGCATTACGAGCAGTACTTC. The full variable domain, rest sourced from reference TRBV7-7 and TRBJ2-7, is GAGVSQSPRYKVTKRGQDVTLRCDPISSHATLYWYQQALGQGPEFLTYFNYEAQPDKSGLPSDRFSAERPEGSISTLTIQRTEQRDSAMYRCASSLAKHYEQYFGPGTRLTVT.

The CDR3, as DNA: TGTGCCAGCAGCCCTTTGGACGGACAGGGCCTTTCCTACGAGCAGTACTTC. It yields the protein CASSPLDGQGLSYEQYF. V and J are TRBV7-7 and TRBJ2-7, with TRBD1 matching 8 bases. From germline, CDR1 is SSHAT and CDR2 FNYEAQ (reference sequence). CDR3 length equals 17 residues. The J segment lost 1 base and the V segment lost 5 bases, leaving 13 bases of the junction unmatched.

The chain combines TRBV28 with TRBJ1-1; no definite D call. CDR3 length equals 14 residues. Trimming stripped 6 bases from V and 6 bases from J, with 17 bases between. The germline V gene encodes CDR1 MDHEN and CDR2 SYDVKM. The CDR3 region is CASSPDGPIAEAFF. The DNA of the CDR3 is TGTGCCAGCAGCCCCGACGGACCCATCGCTGAAGCTTTCTTT.

The CDR3 region has the DNA TGCAGCGTTGAAGACGAGGACAGTTGGAATACGCAGTATTTT. It is translated as CSVEDEDSWNTQYF. The V and J genes are TRBV29-1 and TRBJ2-3; D possibly corresponds to TRBD1 (6 bases). V was trimmed by 0 bases and J by 7 bases, leaving 14 bases between them. The CDR3 covers 14 residues. CDR1 and CDR2 (germline): SQVTM, ANQGSEA.